What follows are 14 T cell receptor beta chains derived from one specimen sequenced in a study of vaccination and CD4 T cells after COVID-19. The Oncomine TCR Beta short-read assay was applied to DNA of cultured CD4+ T cells. TCRdb recomputed calls from the PCR reads with MiXCR, one row per CDR3 protein. Of under 25,000 distinct CDR3 sequences in the sample, 67% were seen once. Their antigens remain unidentified. Treatment indicated: approximately nine-day PBMC culture with coronavirus spike peptide pools or control peptides (ViraFEST assay). The specimen was CD4+ T cells from blood, cultured in vitro. Source of these receptors: a human donor who had recovered from COVID-19.

In its sample, this clonotype was seen a few times. The J gene is TRBJ1-2, the V gene TRBV19; tentative D call: TRBD1 (6 bases). The CDR3 length is 15 residues. Trimming took 2 bases from V and 2 from J, leaving 12 bases between them. CDR1 is LNHDA, CDR2 SQIVND, per germline (reference sequence). For the CDR3, the DNA is TGTGCCAGTAGTATAATTCGGGGGCCGAACTATGGCTACACCTTC. Residues: CASSIIRGPNYGYTF.

This clonotype was seen a few times. The V and J genes are TRBV6-5 and TRBJ2-1, with TRBD2 as a possible D gene (5 bases). V was trimmed by 4 bases and J by 5 bases, leaving 18 bases between them. This CDR3 region has 16 residues. CDR1 MNHEY and CDR2 SVGAGI come from the germline V gene. CDR3 sequence reads: CASSSLGGQRHNEQFF. In DNA, the CDR3 is TGTGCCAGCAGTTCTCTGGGCGGGCAACGGCACAATGAGCAGTTCTTC.

The chain combines TRBV20-1 with TRBJ2-7, with TRBD2 matching over 11 bases. The germline CDR1 and CDR2 sequences are DFQATT and SNEGSKA (reference sequence). The CDR3 is made up of 14 amino acids. With V trimmed by 5 bases and J by 2 bases, 5 bases remained unmatched. CDR3 sequence: CSAGGLAVTYEQYF. The CDR3 nucleotides read TGCAGTGCTGGGGGACTAGCGGTAACCTACGAGCAGTACTTC.

The J gene is TRBJ1-5, the V gene TRBV20-1; D unclear. Germline loops: CDR1 DFQATT, CDR2 SNEGSKA (reference sequence). V was pared by 3 bases and J by 3 bases, with 27 bases between. The CDR3 has 19 residues. The CDR3 DNA reads TGCAGTGCTAGCCGTCGCTCGGCAGACTCCCCTAATAACAATCAGCCCCAGCATTTT. Translated, it gives CSASRRSADSPNNNQPQHF.

The rearrangement links TRBV11-2 to TRBJ2-5; D uncertain. Trimming took 0 bases from V and 4 from J, leaving 3 bases between them. CDR1 and CDR2 from the germline V gene are SGHAT and FQNNGV. CDR3 size: 12 residues. The CDR3 sequence is CASSLDRETQYF. CDR3 coding DNA: TGTGCCAGCAGCTTAGATCGAGAGACCCAGTACTTC.

The V gene is TRBV7-2, the J gene TRBJ2-7; D not certain. The CDR3 sequence is 15 residues long. The V gene's germline CDR1 is SGHTA and CDR2 FQGNSA. V lost 1 base and J lost 1, with 11 bases in between. CDR3 DNA sequence: TGTGCCAGCAGCTTAGGGCTTTTCACATCCTACGAGCAGTACTTC. Protein sequence: CASSLGLFTSYEQYF.

This chain connects TRBV2 to TRBJ2-5; 8 nucleotides match TRBD2. The V gene end was trimmed by 6 bases and the J gene end by 5 bases; junction bases not matched to a gene: 8. Germline values: CDR1 SNHLY, CDR2 FYNNEI. This CDR3 is 14 amino acids long. Written as DNA, the CDR3 is TGTGCCAGCAGCATGGGACTAGACGGGGAGACCCAGTACTTC. This encodes CASSMGLDGETQYF.

This chain uses TRBV5-3 with TRBJ1-1; D call uncertain. TRBV5-3 is annotated as an ORF whose role is uncertain. V dropped 4 bases and J dropped 0 bases, with 7 bases sitting between them. This CDR3 contains 13 residues. The DNA of the CDR3 is TGTGCCAGAAGCCCATGGGTGAACACTGAAGCTTTCTTT. It yields the protein CARSPWVNTEAFF.

The chain uses TRBV30 and TRBJ1-5; the D gene is possibly TRBD1 (5 bases). The CDR3 has 15 residues. From germline, CDR1 is GTSNPN and CDR2 SVGIG (reference sequence). The V and J ends lost 1 base and 7 bases respectively, with 17 bases between them. CDR3 loop: CAWSDHGGRGQPQHF. CDR3 in DNA: TGTGCCTGGAGTGACCACGGGGGTCGGGGCCAGCCCCAGCATTTT.

V gene TRBV28 combines with J gene TRBJ1-5, with TRBD1 as a possible D gene (6 bases). V gave up 8 bases and J gave up 4 bases, with 15 bases separating them. Germline values: CDR1 MDHEN, CDR2 SYDVKM. The CDR3 sequence is 14 residues long. The CDR3 DNA follows: TGTGCCAGCGCTGAAGGGGGAGGAAATCAGCCCCAGCATTTT. Translating gives CASAEGGGNQPQHF.

The rearrangement uses TRBV19 and TRBJ1-1; D not resolved. V was trimmed by 4 bases and J by 1 base, leaving 19 bases between them. CDR1 and CDR2 from the germline V gene are LNHDA and SQIVND (reference sequence). The CDR3 length is 17 residues. The CDR3 sequence: CASSTLTLRPRNTEAFF. CDR3 DNA: TGTGCCAGTAGTACTCTTACTTTACGGCCCCGGAACACTGAAGCTTTCTTT.

The V call is TRBV5-6, the J call TRBJ1-1, with a possible D match to TRBD1 (5 bases). V lost 2 bases to trimming and J lost 9 bases, with 11 bases between them. The CDR3 consists of 12 residues. Germline lookup yields CDR1 SGHDT and CDR2 YYEEEE. CDR3 nucleotide sequence: TGTGCCAGCAGCTTTGATATGGACAAAGCTTTCTTT. Translating it yields CASSFDMDKAFF.

The DNA of the CDR3 is TGTGCCAGCAGCGGGGGGCTAGCGGGATGGGACAATGAGCAGTTCTTC. It codes for CASSGGLAGWDNEQFF. V and J are TRBV2 and TRBJ2-1; 9 nucleotides align to TRBD2. This CDR3 is 16 amino acids long. Germline CDR1 SNHLY, CDR2 FYNNEI. After removal of 6 bases from V and 5 bases from J, the junction contained 11 bases not matched to a gene.

This clonotype was detected a few times. The CDR3 reads CSARDARTNQPQHF. For the CDR3, the DNA is TGCAGTGCTAGAGACGCGCGCACTAATCAGCCCCAGCATTTT. This sequence joins TRBV20-1 and TRBJ1-5; D not certain. The CDR3 length is 14 residues. Germline V gene lookup returns CDR1 DFQATT and CDR2 SNEGSKA (reference sequence). With 0 bases removed from V and 4 bases from J, the gap between germline ends came to 10 bases.